This T cell receptor (beta chain) appears in the sequencing data of a study of blood T cells in healthy people across ages. Donors were healthy Caucasian individuals from Russia aged roughly 6 to 95. A J-beta primer mix and a sample-barcoded 5' primer were used in a second PCR of about 7 to 12 cycles. MiXCR, run by TCRdb on the 5' RACE reads, gives a single entry per CDR3 protein. This sample yields roughly 900,000 distinct CDR3 sequences, of which around 28% are seen a single time; roughly 17% belongs to the top ten. Study-wide findings and caveats: Diversity estimates drawn from one million T cells were deemed underestimates.

In this sample, this clonotype turned up a few times. The target antigen is unknown. Germline values: CDR1 LGHDT, CDR2 YNNKEL (reference sequence). Trimming removed 4 bases from V and 5 bases from J, with 14 bases in between. This CDR3 comprises 14 residues. The sequence derives from a woman aged 80 or older in good health. This chain links TRBV3-1 with TRBJ1-1, with D hard to call. The sample consisted of blood. CDR3 DNA: TGTGCCAGCAGCCCCCCAGGCCTGAGGACTGAAGCTTTCTTT. Amino acid sequence: CASSPPGLRTEAFF. Supplemented by reference TRBV3-1 and TRBJ1-1, the full variable domain reads DTAVSQTPKYLVTQMGNDKSIKCEQNLGHDTMYWYKQDSKKFLKIMFSYNNKELIINETVPNRFSPKSPDKAHLNLHINSLELGDSAVYFCASSPPGLRTEAFFGQGTRLTVV.